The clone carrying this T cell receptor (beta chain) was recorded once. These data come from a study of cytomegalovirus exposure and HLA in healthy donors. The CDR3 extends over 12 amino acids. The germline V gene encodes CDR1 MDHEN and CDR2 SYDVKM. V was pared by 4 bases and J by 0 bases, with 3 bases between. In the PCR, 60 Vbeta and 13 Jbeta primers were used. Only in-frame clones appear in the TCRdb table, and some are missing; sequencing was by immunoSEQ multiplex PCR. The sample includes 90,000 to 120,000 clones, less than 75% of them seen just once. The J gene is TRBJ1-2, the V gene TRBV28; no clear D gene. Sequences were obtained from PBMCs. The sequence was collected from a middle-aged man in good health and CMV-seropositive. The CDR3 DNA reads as TGTGCCAGCAGTTCAACTAACTATGGCTACACCTTC. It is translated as CASSSTNYGYTF.